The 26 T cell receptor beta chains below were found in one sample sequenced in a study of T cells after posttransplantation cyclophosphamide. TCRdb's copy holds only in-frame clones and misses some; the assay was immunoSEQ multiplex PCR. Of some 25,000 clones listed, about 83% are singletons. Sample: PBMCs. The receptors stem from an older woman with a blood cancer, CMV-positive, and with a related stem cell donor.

The CDR3 DNA follows: TGTGCCAGCAGTCCCCCGACTAGCGGGAGTTCGAACGAGCAGTACTTC. It yields the protein CASSPPTSGSSNEQYF. The chain has TRBV6-6 and TRBJ2-7; TRBD2 agrees at 12 bases. The germline gives CDR1 MNHNY, CDR2 SVGAGI (reference sequence). The CDR3 has 16 amino acids. The trim removed 5 bases at V and 5 bases at J, leaving 10 bases unmatched.

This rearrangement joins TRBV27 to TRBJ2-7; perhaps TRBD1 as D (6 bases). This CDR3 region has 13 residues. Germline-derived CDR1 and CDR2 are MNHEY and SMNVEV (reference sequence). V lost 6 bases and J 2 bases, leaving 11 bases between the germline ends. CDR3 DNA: TGTGCCAGCAGACCACAGGGCCCCTACGAGCAGTACTTC. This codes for CASRPQGPYEQYF.

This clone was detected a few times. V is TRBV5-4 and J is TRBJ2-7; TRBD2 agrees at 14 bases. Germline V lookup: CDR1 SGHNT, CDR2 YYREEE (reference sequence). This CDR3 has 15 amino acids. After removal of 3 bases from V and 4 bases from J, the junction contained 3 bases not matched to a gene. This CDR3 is CASSSGTSGRYEQYF. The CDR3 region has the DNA TGTGCCAGCAGCTCGGGGACTAGCGGGAGATACGAGCAGTACTTC.

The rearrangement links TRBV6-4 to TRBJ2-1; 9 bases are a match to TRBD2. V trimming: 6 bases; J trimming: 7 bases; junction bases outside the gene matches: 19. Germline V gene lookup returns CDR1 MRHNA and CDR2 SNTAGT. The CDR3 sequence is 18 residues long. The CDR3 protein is CASREGPKLAGPRNEQFF. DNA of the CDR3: TGTGCCAGCAGAGAAGGACCGAAGCTAGCGGGGCCGAGGAATGAGCAGTTCTTC.

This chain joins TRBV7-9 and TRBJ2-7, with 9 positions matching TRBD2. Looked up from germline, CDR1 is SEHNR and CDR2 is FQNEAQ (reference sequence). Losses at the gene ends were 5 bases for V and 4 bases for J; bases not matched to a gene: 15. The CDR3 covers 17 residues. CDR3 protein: CASSPLISAGGQYEQYF. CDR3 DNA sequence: TGTGCCAGCAGCCCCCTAATTTCTGCGGGAGGGCAATACGAGCAGTACTTC. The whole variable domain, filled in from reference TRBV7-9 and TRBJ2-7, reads DTGVSQNPRHKITKRGQNVTFRCDPISEHNRLYWYRQTLGQGPEFLTYFQNEAQLEKSRLLSDRFSAERPKGSFSTLEIQRTEQGDSAMYLCASSPLISAGGQYEQYFGPGTRLTVT.

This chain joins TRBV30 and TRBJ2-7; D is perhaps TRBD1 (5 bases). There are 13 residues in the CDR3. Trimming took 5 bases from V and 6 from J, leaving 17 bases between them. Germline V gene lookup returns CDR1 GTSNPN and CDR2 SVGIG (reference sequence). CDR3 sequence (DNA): TGTGCCTGGGACAGAATTTTTTCTGGCGAGCAGTACTTC. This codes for CAWDRIFSGEQYF.

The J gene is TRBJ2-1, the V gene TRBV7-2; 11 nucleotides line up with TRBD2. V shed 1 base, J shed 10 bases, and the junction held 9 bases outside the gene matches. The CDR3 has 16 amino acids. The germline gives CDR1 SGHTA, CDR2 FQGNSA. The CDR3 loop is CASSLDSGRVYGEQFF. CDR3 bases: TGTGCCAGCAGCTTAGATAGCGGGAGGGTCTATGGGGAGCAGTTCTTC.

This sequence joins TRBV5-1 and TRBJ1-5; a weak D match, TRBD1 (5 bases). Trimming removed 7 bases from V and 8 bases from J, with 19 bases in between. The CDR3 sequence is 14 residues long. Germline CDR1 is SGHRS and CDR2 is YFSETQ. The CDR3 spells CASSSGAGAEPQHF. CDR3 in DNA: TGCGCCAGCTCCTCGGGAGCCGGGGCGGAGCCCCAGCATTTT.

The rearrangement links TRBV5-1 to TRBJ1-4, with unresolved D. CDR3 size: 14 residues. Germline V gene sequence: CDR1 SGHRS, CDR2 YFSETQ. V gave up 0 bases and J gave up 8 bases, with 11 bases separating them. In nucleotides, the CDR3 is TGCGCCAGCAGCTTGGACCTACCACCCGAAAAACTGTTTTTT. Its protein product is CASSLDLPPEKLFF.

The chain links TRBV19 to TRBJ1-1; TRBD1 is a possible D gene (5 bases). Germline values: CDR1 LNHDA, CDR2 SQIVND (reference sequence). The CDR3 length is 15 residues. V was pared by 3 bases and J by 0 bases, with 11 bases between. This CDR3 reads CASSIMGDLNTEAFF. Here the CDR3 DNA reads TGTGCCAGTAGTATCATGGGGGACTTGAACACTGAAGCTTTCTTT. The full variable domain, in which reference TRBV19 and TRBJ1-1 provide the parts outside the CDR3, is DGGITQSPKYLFRKEGQNVTLSCEQNLNHDAMYWYRQDPGQGLRLIYYSQIVNDFQKGDIAEGYSVSREKKESFPLTVTSAQKNPTAFYLCASSIMGDLNTEAFFGQGTRLTVV.

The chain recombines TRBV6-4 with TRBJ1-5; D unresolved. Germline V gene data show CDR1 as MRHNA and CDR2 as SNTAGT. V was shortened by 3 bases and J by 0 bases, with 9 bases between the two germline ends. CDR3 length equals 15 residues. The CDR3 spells CASSEGSSSNQPQHF. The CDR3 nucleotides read TGTGCCAGCAGTGAGGGCAGCAGTAGCAATCAGCCCCAGCATTTT.

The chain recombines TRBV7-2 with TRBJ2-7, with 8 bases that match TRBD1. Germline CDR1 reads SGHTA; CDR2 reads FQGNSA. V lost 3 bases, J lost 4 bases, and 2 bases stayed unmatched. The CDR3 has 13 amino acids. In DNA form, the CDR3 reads TGTGCCAGCAGCTTCCAGGGGGCGTACGAGCAGTACTTC. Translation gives CASSFQGAYEQYF.

CDR3 loop: CASSYGVAVNTGELFF. CDR3 DNA sequence: TGTGCCAGCAGTTACGGGGTAGCGGTGAACACCGGGGAGCTGTTTTTT. The chain employs TRBV6-5 and TRBJ2-2; tentatively, D is TRBD2 (6 bases). The CDR3 runs to 16 residues. The germline V and J ends were trimmed by 2 bases and 1 base, with 11 bases remaining between them. In germline, CDR1 is MNHEY, CDR2 SVGAGI.

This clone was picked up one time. CDR3 coding DNA: TGTGCCAGCAGTGAATACGGGACAGGCTCTGGGGCCAACGTCCTGACTTTC. Its protein product is CASSEYGTGSGANVLTF. The J gene is TRBJ2-6, the V gene TRBV25-1; 8 bases match TRBD1. Germline CDR1 MGHDK, CDR2 SYGVNS. The CDR3 runs to 17 residues. Losses at the gene ends were 0 bases for V and 0 bases for J; bases not matched to a gene: 1.

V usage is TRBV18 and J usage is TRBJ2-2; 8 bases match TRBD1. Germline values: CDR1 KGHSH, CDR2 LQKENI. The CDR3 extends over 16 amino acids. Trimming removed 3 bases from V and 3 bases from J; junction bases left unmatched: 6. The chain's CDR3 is CASSPTGTGYTGELFF. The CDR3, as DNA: TGTGCCAGCTCACCGACCGGGACAGGCTACACCGGGGAGCTGTTTTTT.

The CDR3 bases are TGCGCCAGCAGCCAGGTGGGGCACCAGAACACTGAAGCTTTCTTT. This translates into CASSQVGHQNTEAFF. V is TRBV4-1 and J is TRBJ1-1, with TRBD1 as a possible D gene (5 bases). Germline V gene lookup returns CDR1 MGHRA and CDR2 YSYEKL. The CDR3 is made up of 15 amino acids. Deletions cut 3 bases from V and 1 base from J, with 12 bases between.

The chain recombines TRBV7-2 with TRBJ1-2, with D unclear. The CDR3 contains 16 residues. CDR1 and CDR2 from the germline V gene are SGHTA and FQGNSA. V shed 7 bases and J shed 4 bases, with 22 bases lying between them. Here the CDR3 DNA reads TGTGCCAGCAATCAAGGCCCCGGAGGGCTTGGCTATGGCTACACCTTC. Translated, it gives CASNQGPGGLGYGYTF.

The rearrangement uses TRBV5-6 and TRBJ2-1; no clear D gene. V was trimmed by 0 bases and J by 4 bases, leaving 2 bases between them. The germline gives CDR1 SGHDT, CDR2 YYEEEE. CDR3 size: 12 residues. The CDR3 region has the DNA TGTGCCAGCAGCTTGGTATACAATGAGCAGTTCTTC. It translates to CASSLVYNEQFF. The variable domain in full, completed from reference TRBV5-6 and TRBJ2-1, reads DAGVTQSPTHLIKTRGQQVTLRCSPKSGHDTVSWYQQALGQGPQFIFQYYEEEERQRGNFPDRFSGHQFPNYSSELNVNALLLGDSALYLCASSLVYNEQFFGPGTRLTVL.

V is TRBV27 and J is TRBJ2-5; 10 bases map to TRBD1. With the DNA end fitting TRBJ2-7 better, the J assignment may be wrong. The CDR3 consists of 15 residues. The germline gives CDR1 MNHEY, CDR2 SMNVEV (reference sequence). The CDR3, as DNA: TGTGCCAGCAGTTACGCCGGGACAGGGGCTTACGAGCAGTACTTC. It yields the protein CASSYAGTGAYEQYF.

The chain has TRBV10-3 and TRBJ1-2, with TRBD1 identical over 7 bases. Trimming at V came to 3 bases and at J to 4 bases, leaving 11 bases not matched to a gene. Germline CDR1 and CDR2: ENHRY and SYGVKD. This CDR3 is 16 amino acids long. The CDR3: CAISERRPTGPYGYTF. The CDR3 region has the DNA TGTGCCATCAGTGAACGGCGGCCGACAGGGCCCTATGGCTACACCTTC.

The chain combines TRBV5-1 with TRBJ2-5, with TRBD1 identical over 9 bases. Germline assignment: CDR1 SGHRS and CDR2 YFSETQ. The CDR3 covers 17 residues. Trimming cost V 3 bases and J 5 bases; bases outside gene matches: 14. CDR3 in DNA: TGCGCCAGCAGCTATACAACAGGGGGCGCTTATGTGGAGACCCAGTACTTC. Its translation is CASSYTTGGAYVETQYF.

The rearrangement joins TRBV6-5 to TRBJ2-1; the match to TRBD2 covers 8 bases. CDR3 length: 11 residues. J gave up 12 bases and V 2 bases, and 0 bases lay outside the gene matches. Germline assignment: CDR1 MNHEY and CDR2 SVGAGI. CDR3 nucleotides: TGTGCCAGCAGTTACGGACTAGCGCAGTTCTTC. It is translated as CASSYGLAQFF.

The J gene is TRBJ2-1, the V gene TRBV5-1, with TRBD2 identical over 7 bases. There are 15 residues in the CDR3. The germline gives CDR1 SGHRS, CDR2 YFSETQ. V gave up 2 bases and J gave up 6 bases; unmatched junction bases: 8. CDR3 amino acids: CASSFLGGSGNEQFF. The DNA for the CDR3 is TGCGCCAGCAGCTTTCTGGGCGGGAGTGGCAATGAGCAGTTCTTC.

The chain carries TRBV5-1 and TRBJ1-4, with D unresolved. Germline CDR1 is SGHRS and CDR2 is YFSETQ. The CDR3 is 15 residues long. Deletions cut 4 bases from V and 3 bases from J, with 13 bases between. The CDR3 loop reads CASSLGSAANEKLFF. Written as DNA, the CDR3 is TGCGCCAGCAGCCTAGGGTCAGCGGCTAATGAAAAACTGTTTTTT.

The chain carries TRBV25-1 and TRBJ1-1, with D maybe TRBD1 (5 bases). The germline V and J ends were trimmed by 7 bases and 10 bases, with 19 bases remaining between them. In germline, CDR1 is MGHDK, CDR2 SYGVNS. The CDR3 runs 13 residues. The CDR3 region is CASKMGQSAGAFF. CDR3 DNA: TGTGCCAGCAAAATGGGGCAGTCCGCTGGAGCTTTCTTT. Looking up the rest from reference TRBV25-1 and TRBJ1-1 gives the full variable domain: EADIYQTPRYLVIGTGKKITLECSQTMGHDKMYWYQQDPGMELHLIHYSYGVNSTEKGDLSSESTVSRIRTEHFPLTLESARPSHTSQYLCASKMGQSAGAFFGQGTRLTVV.

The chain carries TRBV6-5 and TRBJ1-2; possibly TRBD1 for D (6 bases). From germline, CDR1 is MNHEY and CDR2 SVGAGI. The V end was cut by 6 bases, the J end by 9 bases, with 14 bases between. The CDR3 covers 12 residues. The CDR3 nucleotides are TGTGCCAGCAGGCAAAACCGGGACAGCTACACCTTC. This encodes CASRQNRDSYTF.